This T cell receptor (beta chain) is drawn from a study of T cells after yellow fever vaccination. There are 14 residues in the CDR3. Trimming removed 1 base from V and 0 bases from J, with 7 bases in between. Germline CDR1 SGHAT, CDR2 FQNNGV. Study-level findings and limits: The bulk population could contribute abundant contaminating clonotypes to FACS-sorted repertoires.

As regards this clonotype: Its antigen remains unknown.

Production of TCR cDNA was by 5'RACE template switching, which also added a universal primer site and UMIs. TCRdb re-analysed the 5' RACE reads in MiXCR, keeping a single row per CDR3 protein. The profile shows under 400,000 distinct CDR3 sequences, approximately 12% of them singletons. The TCR comes from a man aged 18 to 35 who received the YFV17D yellow fever vaccine. The specimen was CD4+ T cells sorted from PBMCs, collected 15 days after the yellow fever booster vaccination. V and J are TRBV11-2 and TRBJ2-7, with D hard to call. CDR3 region: CASSLGHDSYEQYF. CDR3 nucleotides: TGTGCCAGCAGCTTAGGACACGACTCCTACGAGCAGTACTTC.